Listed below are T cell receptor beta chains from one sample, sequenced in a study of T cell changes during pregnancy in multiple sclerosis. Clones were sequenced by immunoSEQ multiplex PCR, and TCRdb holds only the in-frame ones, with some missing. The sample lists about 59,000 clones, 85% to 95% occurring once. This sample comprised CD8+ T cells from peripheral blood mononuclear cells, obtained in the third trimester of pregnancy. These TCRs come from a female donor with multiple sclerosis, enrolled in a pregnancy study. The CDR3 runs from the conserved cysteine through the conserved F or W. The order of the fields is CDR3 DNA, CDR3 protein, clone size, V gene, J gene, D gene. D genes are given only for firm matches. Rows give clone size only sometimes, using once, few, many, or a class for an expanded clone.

TGTGCCAGCAGCCACATGGGAGCTAGCGGGAGGTTAAGGCAGTACTTC	CASSHMGASGRLRQYF	.	TRBV7-3	TRBJ2-7	TRBD2
TGTGCCAGCAGTCCGGGACTCCTCTCCTACGAGCAGTACTTC	CASSPGLLSYEQYF	.	TRBV6-1	TRBJ2-7	.
TGCGCCAGCAGCTTGGAAGCGGGACGTGGAAATGAGCAGTTCTTC	CASSLEAGRGNEQFF	once	TRBV5-1	TRBJ2-1	TRBD2
TGTGCCGGGCACAGCAACACTGAAGCTTTCTTT	CAGHSNTEAFF	.	TRBV30	TRBJ1-1	.
TGTGCCAGCAGTTACTCGACTCAGGGCCCCGCAACTTTCTTT	CASSYSTQGPATFF	.	TRBV6-5	TRBJ1-1	.
TGTGCCAGCTCAGACAGGCCCTACGAGCAGTACTTC	CASSDRPYEQYF	.	TRBV2	TRBJ2-7	.
TGTGCCAGTAGTATAGACGAGCAGGGGTTGGTTCAGCCCCAGCATTTT	CASSIDEQGLVQPQHF	.	TRBV19	TRBJ1-5	.
TGTGCCAGCAACAGGGCAGAGGCGGGCACTGAAGCTTTCTTT	CASNRAEAGTEAFF	.	TRBV27	TRBJ1-1	.
TGTGCCAGCAGCCAAGGGACAGGGTTCTACGAGCAGTACTTC	CASSQGTGFYEQYF	.	TRBV11-3	TRBJ2-7	TRBD1
TGTGCCAGCAGCCAAGCTATAGACAACTCCTACGAGCAGTACTTC	CASSQAIDNSYEQYF	once	TRBV13	TRBJ2-7	.
TGTGCCAGCAGCCCGGGACATTCGATCTACGAGCAGTACTTC	CASSPGHSIYEQYF	.	TRBV5-5	TRBJ2-7	.
TGTGCCAGCAGCCAGGCGGGAGGGCCCAACAATGAGCAGTTCTTC	CASSQAGGPNNEQFF	.	TRBV4-2	TRBJ2-1	TRBD2
TGTGCCAGTAGTCTGCCCTCGGGACTAGTTATGAATGAGCAGTTCTTC	CASSLPSGLVMNEQFF	.	TRBV19	TRBJ2-1	TRBD2
TGTGCCAGTAGTACCGGACTAACCTCCTACGAGCAGTACTTC	CASSTGLTSYEQYF	.	TRBV19	TRBJ2-7	.
TGTGCCAGCAGCCCCTCAGACAGGGGGCTCTTGGGTATGAACACTGAAGCTTTCTTT	CASSPSDRGLLGMNTEAFF	.	TRBV7-9	TRBJ1-1	TRBD1
TGTGCCAGCAGTTTGGGAGGGGAAGGGGCCTCTGGGGCCAACGTCCTGACTTTC	CASSLGGEGASGANVLTF	.	TRBV27	TRBJ2-6	TRBD2
TGTGCCAGCAGCTACCTAGGAGCGGGGACTGAGCAGTTCTTC	CASSYLGAGTEQFF	.	TRBV7-6	TRBJ2-1	TRBD2
TGTGCCAGCTCACTTAACCCAGGGGTGGCAAATGAAAAACTGTTTTTT	CASSLNPGVANEKLFF	.	TRBV18	TRBJ1-4	.
TGTGCCAGCAGCGCCCACGGACAGGGACCGAACACCGGGGAGCTGTTTTTT	CASSAHGQGPNTGELFF	.	TRBV9	TRBJ2-2	TRBD1
TGTGCCAGCAGCCCTCGAGGGGGAGGGGAGCAGTACTTC	CASSPRGGGEQYF	.	TRBV7-7	TRBJ2-7	.
TGTGCCAGCAGTTCCCCCGTTAGCGGGAGGGATGGGAACAATGAGCAGTTCTTC	CASSSPVSGRDGNNEQFF	.	TRBV27	TRBJ2-1	TRBD2
TGTGCCAGTAGTATATCTCTAGGGGGTCGGAACACTGAAGCTTTCTTT	CASSISLGGRNTEAFF	.	TRBV19	TRBJ1-1	.
TGTGCCAGCAGTCGGGACTCAAGCTCCTACAATGAGCAGTTCTTC	CASSRDSSSYNEQFF	.	TRBV6-5	TRBJ2-1	.
TGTGCCACCGGGATAGACTACACCGGGGAGCTGTTTTTT	CATGIDYTGELFF	few	TRBV10-3	TRBJ2-2	.
TGCGCCAGCAGCGTGGGACAGGGGGCGTACGAGCAGTACTTC	CASSVGQGAYEQYF	.	TRBV4-1	TRBJ2-7	TRBD1
TGTGCCAGCAGCCGACCGCTGACGGGAGCCGGGGAGCTGTTTTTT	CASSRPLTGAGELFF	.	TRBV7-8	TRBJ2-2	.
TGTGCCAGCTCACCACAGCGTAGAGACCAAGAGACCCAGTACTTC	CASSPQRRDQETQYF	.	TRBV18	TRBJ2-5	.
TGTGCCAGCGGTCCAGTGGTTTATAGCACAGATACGCAGTATTTT	CASGPVVYSTDTQYF	.	TRBV27	TRBJ2-3	.
TGTGCCAGTAGTATCGGCGGAGAGACCTACGAGCAGTACTTC	CASSIGGETYEQYF	.	TRBV19	TRBJ2-7	.
TGCAGCGTTGAACTAGCGGGAGGCCCGACCTACGAGCAGTACTTC	CSVELAGGPTYEQYF	.	TRBV29-1	TRBJ2-7	TRBD2